The rows below give T cell receptor beta chains drawn from one sample of a study of PD-1 blockade in classical Hodgkin lymphoma. Some clones are missing from TCRdb's copy, which holds only in-frame ones; the method was immunoSEQ multiplex PCR. The data show over 11,000 clones, with around 78% seen just once and over 20% held by the top ten. The input for sequencing was peripheral blood mononuclear cells (PBMCs), taken before the second cycle of nivolumab. Receptors were obtained from a human donor with classical Hodgkin lymphoma. Each CDR3 is given with its conserved first and last residue. Fields, in order: V gene, J gene, clone size, D gene, CDR3 protein, CDR3 DNA. The D gene is left open where the match is weak. Size is stated for part of the rows, as once, few or many counts, or as a class when the clone is expanded.

>TRBV6-5|TRBJ2-6|few|.
CASSYSGANVLTF
TGTGCCAGCAGTTACTCTGGGGCCAACGTCCTGACTTTC
>TRBV5-1|TRBJ2-1|.|.
CASSLNINNEQFF
TGCGCCAGCAGCTTGAACATAAACAATGAGCAGTTCTTC
>TRBV6-1|TRBJ2-7|.|.
CASSLEGRDKAYF
TGTGCCAGCAGTCTAGAGGGAAGGGACAAGGCGTACTTC
>TRBV5-1|TRBJ2-1|.|TRBD1
CASSPNTGTGYEQFF
TGCGCCAGCAGCCCCAACACCGGGACAGGGTATGAGCAGTTCTTC
>TRBV5-1|TRBJ2-3|few|TRBD1
CASSQQGAGTDTQYF
TGCGCCAGCAGCCAGCAGGGGGCTGGGACAGATACGCAGTATTTT
>TRBV19|TRBJ1-1|.|.
CASSPRGLMNTEAFF
TGTGCCAGTAGTCCTAGGGGACTGATGAACACTGAAGCTTTCTTT
>TRBV2|TRBJ2-7|.|TRBD1
CASSERQGVYEQYF
TGTGCCAGCAGTGAACGTCAGGGGGTCTACGAGCAGTACTTC
>TRBV27|TRBJ2-2|.|.
CASSLIQPGELFF
TGTGCCAGCAGTTTAATTCAACCGGGGGAGCTGTTTTTT
>TRBV6-1|TRBJ2-7|.|TRBD1
CASSPTGVSSYEQYF
TGTGCCAGCAGCCCAACAGGGGTTAGCTCCTACGAGCAGTACTTC
>TRBV4-1|TRBJ2-2|.|.
CASSQDRGLATGELFF
TGCGCCAGCAGCCAAGACCGGGGACTTGCCACCGGGGAGCTGTTTTTT
>TRBV19|TRBJ1-5|once|.
CASSTSGAQPQHF
TGTGCCAGTAGTACCTCAGGGGCACAGCCCCAGCATTTT
>TRBV5-5|TRBJ1-1|.|TRBD1
CASRFTGETEAFF
TGTGCCAGCAGATTCACAGGGGAGACTGAAGCTTTCTTT
>TRBV7-9|TRBJ2-6|.|.
CASSLGRTGANVLTF
TGTGCCAGCAGCTTAGGACGTACTGGGGCCAACGTCCTGACTTTC
>TRBV28|TRBJ1-2|.|.
CASSSPGTFYGYTF
TGTGCCAGCAGCTCTCCCGGGACGTTCTATGGCTACACCTTC
>TRBV11-2|TRBJ2-7|.|.
CASSFGQPYEQYF
TGTGCCAGCAGCTTTGGGCAGCCCTACGAGCAGTACTTC
>TRBV2|TRBJ1-2|.|.
CASSVGGNYGYTF
TGTGCCAGCAGTGTGGGGGGTAACTATGGCTACACCTTC
>TRBV9|TRBJ1-2|.|.
CASSGTKNYGYTF
TGTGCCAGCAGCGGGACAAAAAACTATGGCTACACCTTC
>TRBV18|TRBJ1-2|.|.
CASSPQRSPGRNGYTF
TGTGCCAGCTCACCACAAAGGTCTCCTGGGAGGAATGGCTACACCTTC
>TRBV12-5|TRBJ2-1|.|.
CASEIDGVYNEQFF
TGTGCTAGTGAAATCGATGGGGTTTACAATGAGCAGTTCTTC
>TRBV2|TRBJ2-7|.|TRBD1
CASSQILGQGASYEQYF
TGTGCCAGCAGCCAGATACTGGGACAGGGGGCATCCTACGAGCAGTACTTC
>TRBV28|TRBJ1-1|.|.
CASSLTGMYTEAFF
TGTGCCAGCAGTTTAACGGGGATGTACACTGAAGCTTTCTTT
>TRBV5-1|TRBJ1-2|.|.
CASSAALIDGYTF
TGCGCCAGCAGCGCCGCCCTAATTGACGGCTACACCTTC
>TRBV6-6|TRBJ2-2|.|TRBD1
CASSNVRGRTGELFF
TGTGCCAGCAGTAACGTAAGGGGGCGGACCGGGGAGCTGTTTTTT
>TRBV2|TRBJ1-3|few|.
CASRREAGGNTIYF
TGTGCCAGCAGAAGGGAGGCAGGGGGAAACACCATATATTTT
>TRBV10-2|TRBJ2-2|.|TRBD1
CASSPGQGVGVGELFF
TGCGCCAGCAGCCCGGGACAGGGGGTCGGTGTCGGGGAGCTGTTTTTT
>TRBV4-3|TRBJ2-3|.|.
CASSRRGGTDTQYF
TGCGCCAGCAGCAGGCGGGGAGGCACAGATACGCAGTATTTT
>TRBV9|TRBJ2-3|.|.
CASSAVISTDTQYF
TGTGCCAGCAGCGCGGTAATTAGCACAGATACGCAGTATTTT
>TRBV6-6|TRBJ1-2|once|TRBD1
CASSPGQGASGYGYTF
TGTGCCAGCAGTCCTGGACAGGGGGCTTCGGGCTATGGCTACACCTTC
>TRBV5-4|TRBJ2-3|.|.
CASSLSTDTQYF
TGTGCCAGCAGCTTGAGTACAGATACGCAGTATTTT
>TRBV7-2|TRBJ2-3|.|TRBD2
CASSWSGGPGTDTQYF
TGTGCCAGCAGCTGGAGCGGGGGACCGGGCACAGATACGCAGTATTTT
>TRBV5-4|TRBJ2-6|.|TRBD1
CASSLLLGQLSSGANVLTF
TGTGCCAGCAGCTTGTTGTTGGGACAGCTCTCCTCTGGGGCCAACGTCCTGACTTTC
>TRBV5-1|TRBJ1-1|.|.
CASSLGGPPNRAFF
TGCGCCAGCAGCTTGGGTGGGCCCCCCAATCGGGCTTTCTTT
>TRBV7-9|TRBJ2-1|.|TRBD2
CASSAQAGGVNEQFF
TGTGCCAGCAGCGCTCAAGCGGGGGGGGTCAATGAGCAGTTCTTC
>TRBV4-1|TRBJ1-4|once|.
CASSQSGTLNEKLFF
TGCGCCAGCAGCCAATCCGGGACCCTTAATGAAAAACTGTTTTTT
>TRBV5-5|TRBJ1-5|.|.
CASSLFRSNQPQHF
TGTGCCAGCAGCTTGTTCAGGAGCAATCAGCCCCAGCATTTT
>TRBV6-5|TRBJ1-6|.|TRBD1
CASSYSRDRNSPLHF
TGTGCCAGCAGTTATTCCCGGGACAGAAATTCACCCCTCCACTTT
>TRBV15|TRBJ2-3|.|.
CATSRDGGHTDTQYF
TGTGCCACCAGCAGAGATGGGGGGCACACAGATACGCAGTATTTT
>TRBV7-9|TRBJ1-4|once|.
CASSPGQTINEKLFF
TGTGCCAGCAGCCCTGGACAGACTATTAATGAAAAACTGTTTTTT